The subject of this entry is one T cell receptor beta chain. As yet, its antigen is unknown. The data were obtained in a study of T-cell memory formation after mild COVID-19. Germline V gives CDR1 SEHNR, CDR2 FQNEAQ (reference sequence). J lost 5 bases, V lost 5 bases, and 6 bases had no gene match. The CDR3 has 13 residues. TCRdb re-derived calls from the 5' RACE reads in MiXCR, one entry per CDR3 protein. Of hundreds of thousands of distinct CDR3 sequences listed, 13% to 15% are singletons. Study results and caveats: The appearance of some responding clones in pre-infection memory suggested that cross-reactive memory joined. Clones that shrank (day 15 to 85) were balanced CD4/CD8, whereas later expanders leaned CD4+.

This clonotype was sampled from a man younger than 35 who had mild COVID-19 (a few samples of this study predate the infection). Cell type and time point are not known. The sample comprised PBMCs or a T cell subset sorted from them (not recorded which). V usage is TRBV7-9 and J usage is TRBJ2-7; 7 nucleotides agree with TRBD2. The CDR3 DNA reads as TGTGCCAGCAGCGCACCTACTAGCGACGAGCAGTACTTC. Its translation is CASSAPTSDEQYF.